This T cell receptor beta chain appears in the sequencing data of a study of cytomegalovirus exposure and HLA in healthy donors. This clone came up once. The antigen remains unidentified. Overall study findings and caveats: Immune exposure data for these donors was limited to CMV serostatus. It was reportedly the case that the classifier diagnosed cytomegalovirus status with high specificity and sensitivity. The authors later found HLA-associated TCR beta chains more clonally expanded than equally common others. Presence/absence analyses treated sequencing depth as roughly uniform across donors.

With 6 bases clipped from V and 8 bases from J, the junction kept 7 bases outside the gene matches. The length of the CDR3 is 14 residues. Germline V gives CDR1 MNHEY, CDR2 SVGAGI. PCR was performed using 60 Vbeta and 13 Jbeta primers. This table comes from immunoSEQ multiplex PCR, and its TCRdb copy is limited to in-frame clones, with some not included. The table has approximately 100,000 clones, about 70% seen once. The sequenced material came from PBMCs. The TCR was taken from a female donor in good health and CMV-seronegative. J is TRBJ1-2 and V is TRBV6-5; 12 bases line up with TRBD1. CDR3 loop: CASRPGTGGWGYTF. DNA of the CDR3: TGTGCCAGCAGGCCCGGGACAGGGGGCTGGGGCTACACCTTC.